Listed here are 6 T cell receptor beta chains from one sample, sequenced in a study of cytomegalovirus exposure and HLA in healthy donors. Primers: 60 Vbeta forward and 13 Jbeta reverse. Method: immunoSEQ multiplex PCR; TCRdb's copy keeps in-frame clones and lacks some. Of 85,000 to 100,000 clones listed, 60% to 70% are singletons. Material for sequencing was PBMCs. These receptors all stem from a woman aged 25 to 39 in good health and CMV-seronegative.

A few counts support this clone. The V gene is TRBV5-6, the J gene TRBJ1-4; no definite D call. The V end was cut by 2 bases, the J end by 4 bases, with 12 bases between. This CDR3 is 15 amino acids long. Germline CDR1 SGHDT, CDR2 YYEEEE. The CDR3 DNA reads as TGTGCCAGCAGCTTTGGGCTCGGATTTAATGAAAAACTGTTTTTT. This sequence encodes CASSFGLGFNEKLFF.

This clone was seen once. This chain uses TRBV5-4 with TRBJ2-7; 9 bases line up with TRBD2. CDR1 is SGHNT and CDR2 is YYREEE in the germline V gene (reference sequence). The CDR3 loop spans 16 amino acids. The V and J ends lost 4 bases and 0 bases, in that order; junction bases with no gene match: 8. CDR3 protein: CASSRGLAGPSYEQYF. DNA for the CDR3: TGTGCCAGCAGCCGGGGGCTAGCGGGACCCTCCTACGAGCAGTACTTC.

This sequence joins TRBV6-6 and TRBJ2-1; 9 bases are a match to TRBD1. This CDR3 has 15 residues. Losses at the gene ends were 1 base for V and 5 bases for J; bases not matched to a gene: 3. CDR1 is MNHNY and CDR2 is SVGAGI in the germline V gene (reference sequence). CDR3 bases: TGTGCCAGCAGTTACTACGGGACAGGGAACAATGAGCAGTTCTTC. This codes for CASSYYGTGNNEQFF.

The V and J genes are TRBV7-9 and TRBJ2-3, with D perhaps TRBD2 (5 bases). Germline V gene lookup returns CDR1 SEHNR and CDR2 FQNEAQ (reference sequence). The CDR3 extends over 15 amino acids. Trimming removed 2 bases at V and 2 bases at J, with 11 bases between. The CDR3 DNA reads as TGTGCCAGCAGCTTAAGAGCGGTCGACACAGATACGCAGTATTTT. It encodes CASSLRAVDTDTQYF.

This clone occurred once. The V gene is TRBV2, the J gene TRBJ1-1; 8 nucleotides line up with TRBD1. The V and J ends lost 9 bases and 3 bases, in that order; junction bases with no gene match: 6. CDR3 length: 13 amino acids. Germline lookup yields CDR1 SNHLY and CDR2 FYNNEI. For the CDR3, the DNA is TGTGCCAGTAAACAGGGGGATGACACTGAAGCTTTCTTT. Translated: CASKQGDDTEAFF. Full variable domain (outside the CDR3, taken from reference TRBV2 and TRBJ1-1): EPEVTQTPSHQVTQMGQEVILRCVPISNHLYFYWYRQILGQKVEFLVSFYNNEISEKSEIFDDQFSVERPDGSNFTLKIRSTKLEDSAMYFCASKQGDDTEAFFGQGTRLTVV.

V usage is TRBV6-1 and J usage is TRBJ2-1, with D possibly TRBD1 on 6 matching bases. Trimming removed 4 bases from V and 0 bases from J, with 13 bases in between. The CDR3 spans 16 residues. Per germline, CDR1 MNHNS and CDR2 SASEGT. The CDR3 sequence is CASSGGLASSYNEQFF. The CDR3 DNA reads TGTGCCAGCAGTGGGGGGCTTGCGAGCTCCTACAATGAGCAGTTCTTC.